The clone carrying this TCR beta chain was seen a single time. Data came from immunoSEQ multiplex PCR; TCRdb stores just in-frame clones and leaves some out. The sample shows over 350,000 clones, around 93% of them seen only once. The entry originates in a study of shared T cell receptors in the human thymus. This clonotype was obtained from a human donor. Sequencing used thymocytes.

The CDR3 DNA reads TGTGCCAGCTCGTCCCGGGAGACCCCCTCCTACGAGCAGTACTTC. This encodes CASSSRETPSYEQYF. This chain connects TRBV18 to TRBJ2-7; perhaps TRBD2 as D (6 bases). CDR1 and CDR2 from the germline V gene are KGHSH and LQKENI. The germline V and J ends were trimmed by 6 bases and 0 bases, with 15 bases remaining between them. This CDR3 has 15 residues.